This T cell receptor (beta chain) comes out of a study of cytomegalovirus exposure and HLA in healthy donors. Study-wide points: Links to common viral pathogens appeared, in a later analysis, for several of the most significant clusters.

As concerns this clone: Its antigen is still unknown.

Germline V gene lookup returns CDR1 LNHNV and CDR2 YYDKDF (reference sequence). V lost 5 bases, J lost 3 bases, and 3 bases stayed unmatched. CDR3 length: 14 amino acids. 60 Vbeta and 13 Jbeta primers were used in PCR. Original data processing: It was a later analysis that counted tens of millions of unique TCR beta chains, of which about 10 million were shared. Some clones are missing from TCRdb's copy, which holds only in-frame ones; the method was immunoSEQ multiplex PCR. V and J calls and clone size are those listed in that table; D and trimming were worked out from the DNA. The table includes fewer than 250,000 clones, roughly 85% detected once.

The sequence was obtained from a man younger than 35 in good health and CMV-seronegative. Sequencing was performed on PBMCs. V gene TRBV15 combines with J gene TRBJ2-2, with 7 bases aligning to TRBD2. CDR3 in DNA: TGTGCCACCAGCCAAGGGAGGGACACCGGGGAGCTGTTTTTT. This translates into CATSQGRDTGELFF.